The rows below give T cell receptor beta chains drawn from one sample of a study of T cell responses to AZD1222 COVID-19 vaccine. Produced via immunoSEQ multiplex PCR; TCRdb's table is partial and in-frame only. Of approximately 190,000 clones listed, around 92% were seen once; the top ten hold 9.2%. Sequenced here: peripheral blood, sampled on day 0 of AZD1222 vaccination. The receptors were gathered from an adult in good health. Both conserved end residues are part of each CDR3. The D gene is left open where the match is weak. Not all rows give a size; the values are once, few, many and, for expanded clones, a class.

>.|13|once|TRBV28|TRBJ2-2
CASRGGSTGELFF
TGTGCCAGCAGGGGGGGCAGTACCGGGGAGCTGTTTTTT
>TRBD1|15|.|TRBV5-8|TRBJ1-5
CASSLDRGRDQPQHF
TGTGCCAGCAGCTTGGACAGGGGGCGCGATCAGCCCCAGCATTTT
>.|10|.|TRBV20-1|TRBJ2-2
CSATTGELFF
TGCAGTGCGACAACCGGGGAGCTGTTTTTT
>TRBD1|16|.|TRBV28|TRBJ1-6
CASSGQGGSYNSPLHF
TGTGCCAGCAGTGGACAGGGAGGTTCCTATAATTCACCCCTCCACTTT
>.|13|once|TRBV4-3|TRBJ2-4
CASSQGTKNIQYF
TGCGCCAGCAGCCAAGGGACTAAAAACATTCAGTACTTC
>.|14|once|TRBV27|TRBJ1-1
CASSPLGANTEAFF
TGTGCCAGCAGTCCCCTCGGCGCGAACACTGAAGCTTTCTTT
>.|13|.|TRBV7-8|TRBJ2-7
CASRAGHSYEQYF
TGTGCCAGCAGAGCGGGTCACTCCTACGAGCAGTACTTC
>TRBD1|17|.|TRBV4-2|TRBJ2-1
CASSQDLPGQGAYEQFF
TGTGCCAGCAGCCAAGATTTGCCGGGACAGGGGGCTTATGAGCAGTTCTTC
>TRBD1|15|.|TRBV3-1/TRBV3-2|TRBJ1-2
CASSPDRGLIYGYTF
TGTGCCAGCAGTCCCGACAGGGGTCTCATCTATGGCTACACCTTC
>TRBD2|15|.|TRBV7-6|TRBJ2-2
CASSPLAGVVGELFF
TGTGCCAGCAGCCCCCTAGCGGGAGTGGTCGGGGAGCTGTTTTTT
>TRBD1|14|.|TRBV5-1|TRBJ2-5
CASTPGGRGETQYF
TGCGCCAGCACCCCAGGGGGAAGGGGAGAGACCCAGTACTTC
>.|15|few|TRBV6-5|TRBJ1-1
CASSPPTAGKLSAFF
TGTGCCAGCAGTCCCCCGACGGCCGGGAAGTTGTCTGCTTTCTTT
>TRBD1|15|.|TRBV5-4|TRBJ2-2
CASSARDRFTGELFF
TGTGCCAGCAGCGCCCGGGACAGATTTACCGGGGAGCTGTTTTTT
>.|13|.|TRBV2|TRBJ1-2
CASSVRRGYGYTF
TGTGCCAGCAGTGTTAGAAGGGGATATGGCTACACCTTC
>.|12|.|TRBV10-2|TRBJ1-1
CASSEGRGEAFF
TGCGCCAGCAGCGAGGGACGAGGGGAAGCTTTCTTT
>TRBD1|11|.|TRBV20-1|TRBJ2-1
CSAATQGEQLF
TGCAGTGCCGCAACCCAGGGGGAACAACTCTTC
>.|14|.|TRBV7-8|TRBJ2-7
CASSLGPSWDEQYF
TGTGCCAGCAGCTTAGGGCCATCTTGGGACGAGCAGTACTTC
>TRBD1|16|.|TRBV7-9|TRBJ1-6
CASSPQTGGLGSPLHF
TGTGCCAGCAGCCCACAGACAGGGGGCCTTGGGTCACCCCTCCACTTT
>TRBD1|13|.|TRBV6-5|TRBJ1-6
CASLGQGYSPLHF
TGTGCCAGCTTGGGACAGGGATATTCACCCCTCCACTTT
>TRBD1|15|.|TRBV6-5|TRBJ1-1
CASRGRGRMNTEAFF
TGTGCCAGCAGAGGAAGGGGGCGGATGAACACTGAAGCTTTCTTT
>.|13|.|TRBV12-3/TRBV12-4|TRBJ1-1
CASSNWVGGEAFF
TGTGCCAGCAGCAACTGGGTCGGGGGGGAAGCTTTCTTT
>.|15|.|TRBV28|TRBJ2-2
CASRGSGRLTGELFF
TGTGCCAGCAGGGGCAGTGGGAGGCTTACCGGGGAGCTGTTTTTT
>TRBD1|14|.|TRBV19|TRBJ2-7
CASSIGGQTYEQYF
TGTGCCAGTAGTATAGGGGGACAGACCTACGAGCAGTACTTC
>.|14|.|TRBV19|TRBJ1-5
CASSSGEMGQPQHF
TGTGCCAGTAGTAGCGGGGAGATGGGTCAGCCCCAGCATTTT
>.|16|.|TRBV7-9|TRBJ2-7
CASSPYRLVREGEQYF
TGTGCCAGCAGCCCGTACAGACTAGTAAGAGAGGGGGAGCAGTACTTC
>.|14|.|TRBV6-5|TRBJ2-7
CASSWHPITYEQYF
TGTGCCAGCAGCTGGCATCCCATAACCTACGAGCAGTACTTC
>.|12|.|TRBV6-4|TRBJ2-2
CASRGYTGELFF
TGTGCCAGCAGGGGGTACACCGGGGAGCTGTTTTTT
>TRBD2|16|once|TRBV5-1|TRBJ2-2
CASSLVLLAGTGELFF
TGCGCCAGCAGCTTGGTTTTACTAGCGGGAACCGGGGAGCTGTTTTTT
>TRBD1|13|.|TRBV28|TRBJ1-1
CASTRSGTVEAFF
TGTGCCAGCACTAGATCTGGGACAGTTGAAGCTTTCTTT
>TRBD1|18|.|TRBV3-1/TRBV3-2|TRBJ1-6
CASSPRVPGGQGNSPLHF
TGTGCCAGCAGCCCGCGGGTGCCAGGGGGACAGGGGAACTCACCCCTCCACTTT
>.|14|.|TRBV4-1|TRBJ1-5
CASSPYWRNQPQHF
TGCGCCAGCAGCCCCTATTGGCGCAATCAGCCCCAGCATTTT
>TRBD1|14|.|TRBV10-3|TRBJ1-2
CAISALGQGSGYTF
TGTGCCATCAGTGCATTGGGACAGGGTTCTGGCTACACCTTC
>.|13|.|TRBV28|TRBJ2-5
CASSPSGPETQYF
TGTGCCAGCAGTCCGAGTGGCCCAGAGACCCAGTACTTC
>.|16|.|TRBV27|TRBJ2-1
CASSFWDTLTNNEQFF
TGTGCCAGCAGTTTCTGGGACACCTTAACAAACAATGAGCAGTTCTTC
>.|17|.|TRBV6-2/TRBV6-3|TRBJ2-3
CASSYSRTTRFPDTQYF
TGTGCCAGCAGTTACTCAAGGACTACTCGTTTCCCAGATACGCAGTATTTT
>.|13|.|TRBV2|TRBJ1-2
CASSTGRDYGYTF
TGTGCCAGCTCTACCGGAAGGGACTATGGCTACACCTTC
>.|14|.|TRBV7-8|TRBJ2-5
CASSEDRGQETQYF
TGTGCCAGCAGCGAGGACCGAGGCCAAGAGACCCAGTACTTC
>TRBD1|12|.|TRBV6-4|TRBJ1-1
CASSNIQGTAFF
TGTGCCAGCAGTAATATACAGGGGACAGCTTTCTTT
>.|13|.|TRBV5-4|TRBJ2-5
CASSLGQEETQYF
TGTGCCAGCAGCTTGGGTCAGGAAGAGACCCAGTACTTC
>.|16|.|TRBV28|TRBJ1-6
CASSKTGDSYNSPLHF
TGTGCCAGCAGTAAGACAGGAGACTCCTATAATTCACCCCTCCACTTT
>.|13|.|TRBV6-6|TRBJ1-2
CASSNPANYGYTF
TGTGCCAGCAGTAATCCAGCTAACTATGGCTACACCTTC
>TRBD2|18|once|TRBV7-7|TRBJ2-1
CASGPLAGGSKDNNEQFF
TGTGCTAGCGGACCGCTAGCGGGAGGGTCGAAGGACAACAATGAGCAGTTCTTC
>.|12|.|TRBV28|TRBJ2-1
CASSRPRAEEFF
TGTGCCAGCAGCCGTCCCCGGGCCGAGGAGTTCTTC
>.|15|.|TRBV19|TRBJ2-7
CASSIASATSYEQYF
TGTGCCAGTAGTATTGCATCCGCGACTTCCTACGAGCAGTACTTC
>.|13|.|TRBV5-6|TRBJ1-1
CASSFWRNTEAFF
TGTGCCAGCAGCTTTTGGAGGAACACTGAAGCTTTCTTT
>TRBD1|15|.|TRBV5-1|TRBJ2-7
CASSSGDRGHYEQYF
TGCGCCAGCAGCTCCGGGGACAGGGGGCACTACGAGCAGTACTTC
>.|15|.|TRBV2|TRBJ1-2
CATQTGGPSGYGYTF
TGTGCCACCCAAACGGGAGGGCCCTCTGGCTATGGCTACACCTTC
>.|18|.|TRBV11-2|TRBJ1-2
CASSLARPRVGTNYGYTF
TGTGCCAGCAGCTTAGCTCGGCCTAGGGTCGGGACTAACTATGGCTACACCTTC
>.|16|once|TRBV27|TRBJ2-7
CASSTRTPGGGYEQYF
TGTGCCAGCAGCACACGAACACCAGGTGGTGGCTACGAGCAGTACTTC
>.|11|few|TRBV28|TRBJ1-5
CASSFGQPQHF
TGTGCCAGCAGTTTTGGTCAGCCCCAGCATTTT
>.|15|.|TRBV7-2|TRBJ1-2
CASSLDPKLAYGYTF
TGTGCCAGCAGCTTAGACCCCAAATTAGCTTATGGCTACACCTTC